A single sample gave rise to the 14 T cell receptor beta chains below, sequenced in a study of blood T cell repertoires in COVID-19. Data came from immunoSEQ multiplex PCR; TCRdb stores just in-frame clones and leaves some out. Of more than 200,000 clones in the sample, 70% to 85% were seen once. The sample consisted of peripheral blood. The receptors here all came from a woman in her forties who had recovered from COVID-19.

This rearrangement joins TRBV7-9 to TRBJ1-3; a possible D gene is TRBD1 (6 bases). The CDR3 length is 14 residues. V was trimmed by 3 bases and J by 7 bases, leaving 13 bases between them. From germline, CDR1 is SEHNR and CDR2 FQNEAQ (reference sequence). The CDR3 spells CASSFGGIGNTIYF. CDR3 nucleotide sequence: TGTGCCAGCAGCTTTGGGGGCATTGGGAACACCATATATTTT.

V is TRBV29-1 and J is TRBJ2-7; no definite D call. This CDR3 region has 11 residues. V shed 3 bases and J shed 6 bases, with 9 bases lying between them. Looked up from germline, CDR1 is SQVTM and CDR2 is ANQGSEA. In DNA form, the CDR3 reads TGCAGCGTTGAGAGGTCGGGCGAGCAGTACTTC. This translates into CSVERSGEQYF.

The sample holds a few counts of this clone. The V gene is TRBV3-1 (or the pseudogene TRBV3-2), the J gene TRBJ1-4; D is undetermined. The CDR3 sequence is 14 residues long. CDR1 is LGHDT, CDR2 YNNKEL, per germline (reference sequence). V was pared by 0 bases and J by 11 bases, with 13 bases between. In DNA, the CDR3 is TGTGCCAGCAGCCAAGATCTAAGTGGCGGGAAACTGTTTTTT. It is translated as CASSQDLSGGKLFF.

CDR3 nucleotide sequence: TGCGCCAGCAGCCAAGAACACGTGAACACTGAAGCTTTCTTT. Its protein is CASSQEHVNTEAFF. The chain links TRBV4-3 to TRBJ1-1; no definite D call. V was pared by 0 bases and J by 0 bases, with 5 bases between. This CDR3 has 14 residues. Germline CDR1 LGHNA, CDR2 YSLEER.

This clone appeared a few times. The chain has TRBV5-6 and TRBJ2-7; D remains ambiguous. Germline V gene data show CDR1 as SGHDT and CDR2 as YYEEEE. Trimming cost V 0 bases and J 0 bases, with 10 bases left between them. CDR3 length equals 15 residues. CDR3 loop: CASSLVGDSSYEQYF. In nucleotides, the CDR3 is TGTGCCAGCAGCTTGGTGGGCGATAGCTCCTACGAGCAGTACTTC.

This clone has a single count. The chain combines TRBV13 with TRBJ2-3; no firm D call. The CDR3 is 13 amino acids. V was clipped by 5 bases and J by 5 bases, with 11 bases between them. Germline V gene lookup returns CDR1 PRHDT and CDR2 FYEKMQ (reference sequence). The CDR3 spells CASSINRGDTQYF. In DNA form, the CDR3 reads TGTGCCAGCAGCATCAACCGAGGAGATACGCAGTATTTT.

This clone was seen only a few times. This sequence joins TRBV6-5 and TRBJ2-3, with 10 bases that match TRBD1. Trimming took 4 bases from V and 6 from J; bases not matched to a gene: 10. Germline V gene data show CDR1 as MNHEY and CDR2 as SVGAGI. The CDR3 sequence is 16 residues long. This CDR3 reads CASSSSGTGVLDTQYF. CDR3 sequence (DNA): TGTGCCAGCAGTTCATCCGGGACAGGGGTGTTGGATACGCAGTATTTT.

This chain uses TRBV19 with TRBJ1-4; 8 bases are a match to TRBD1. The CDR3 consists of 16 residues. The V and J ends lost 5 bases and 2 bases, in that order; junction bases with no gene match: 7. Germline V gives CDR1 LNHDA, CDR2 SQIVND (reference sequence). Written as DNA, the CDR3 is TGTGCCAGTAGTGCCCAGGGGGCATCGACTAATGAAAAACTGTTTTTT. Encoded protein: CASSAQGASTNEKLFF.

The chain combines TRBV9 with TRBJ2-7, with D perhaps matching TRBD2 (5 bases). CDR1 SGDLS and CDR2 YYNGEE come from the germline V gene. The CDR3 has 15 residues. The V gene lost 0 bases and the J gene lost 3 bases, with 13 bases spanning the gap. CDR3 sequence reads: CASSVDLGVSYEQYF. In nucleotides, the CDR3 is TGTGCCAGCAGCGTAGATCTCGGGGTAAGCTACGAGCAGTACTTC.

V gene TRBV5-1 combines with J gene TRBJ1-1, with TRBD1 as a possible D gene (6 bases). Germline assignment: CDR1 SGHRS and CDR2 YFSETQ. The V end was cut by 1 base, the J end by 6 bases, with 16 bases between. CDR3 length: 15 amino acids. The CDR3 DNA reads TGCGCCAGCAGCTTGATTGTTGGGGGCGCGGCTGAAGCTTTCTTT. This gives the protein CASSLIVGGAAEAFF. Drawing the rest from reference TRBV5-1 and TRBJ1-1, the complete variable domain is KAGVTQTPRYLIKTRGQQVTLSCSPISGHRSVSWYQQTPGQGLQFLFEYFSETQRNKGNFPGRFSGRQFSNSRSEMNVSTLELGDSALYLCASSLIVGGAAEAFFGQGTRLTVV.

The V gene is TRBV5-1, the J gene TRBJ2-7; 11 bases map to TRBD1. V trimming: 4 bases; J trimming: 4 bases; junction bases outside the gene matches: 4. Germline lookup yields CDR1 SGHRS and CDR2 YFSETQ. This CDR3 has 14 amino acids. CDR3 amino acids: CASSLGQGGYEQYF. Here the CDR3 DNA reads TGCGCCAGCAGCCTGGGACAGGGGGGTTACGAGCAGTACTTC.

V usage is TRBV5-1 and J usage is TRBJ2-3; 10 bases match TRBD2. The CDR3 loop spans 18 amino acids. V lost 3 bases to trimming and J lost 3 bases; unmatched junction nucleotides: 13. Germline V lookup: CDR1 SGHRS, CDR2 YFSETQ. CDR3 DNA sequence: TGCGCCAGCAGCTGGGGGGGTGGACTAGCGGCACGGACAGATACGCAGTATTTT. It encodes CASSWGGGLAARTDTQYF.

V usage is TRBV7-2 and J usage is TRBJ1-2, with TRBD1 identical over 9 bases. Germline assignment: CDR1 SGHTA and CDR2 FQGNSA. This CDR3 region has 16 residues. The V gene end was trimmed by 1 base and the J gene end by 3 bases; junction bases not matched to a gene: 6. In DNA form, the CDR3 reads TGTGCCAGCAGCTTAGTGGGGACAGGGAGTTACTATGGCTACACCTTC. Its translation: CASSLVGTGSYYGYTF.

The chain has TRBV6-2 or TRBV6-3 and TRBJ1-1; no firm D call. Deletions cut 6 bases from V and 0 bases from J, with 14 bases between. The CDR3 length is 15 residues. Germline CDR1 is MNHEY and CDR2 is SVGEGT. For the CDR3, the DNA is TGTGCCAGCAGCCCATTCGGCGGCTTGAACACTGAAGCTTTCTTT. It is translated as CASSPFGGLNTEAFF.